The 25 T cell receptor beta chains below were found in one sample sequenced in a study of identical twins. TCRdb used MiXCR to reprocess the 5' RACE reads, holding one entry per CDR3 protein. The data show 450,000 or so distinct CDR3 sequences, approximately 14% seen once. This sample was shared with a second study, whose subject was yellow fever vaccine responses in identical twins.

The sequencing sample was made of CD4+ T cells sorted from blood. The receptors here all came from a woman aged 18-29 years in good health.

The chain uses TRBV6-2 or TRBV6-3 and TRBJ2-2, with 12 bases lining up with TRBD2. V lost 6 bases, J lost 5 bases, and 7 bases stayed unmatched. Germline CDR1 MNHEY, CDR2 SVGEGT. This CDR3 has 16 residues. CDR3: CASSPRLAGETGELFF. The CDR3 DNA reads TGTGCCAGCAGCCCAAGACTAGCGGGAGAGACCGGGGAGCTGTTTTTT.

This clonotype was seen a handful of times. This sequence joins TRBV6-1 and TRBJ1-2; unclear D gene. The germline V gene encodes CDR1 MNHNS and CDR2 SASEGT. V gave up 3 bases and J gave up 0 bases, with 11 bases separating them. The CDR3 has 15 residues. The chain's CDR3 is CASSDRAGANYGYTF. The CDR3 DNA follows: TGTGCCAGCAGTGACCGGGCAGGCGCTAACTATGGCTACACCTTC.

The V and J genes are TRBV10-3 and TRBJ2-6, with no clear D. V was shortened by 1 base and J by 4 bases, with 5 bases between the two germline ends. The CDR3 runs to 14 residues. CDR1 and CDR2 (germline): ENHRY, SYGVKD. As DNA, the CDR3 is TGTGCCATCAGTGAGTTGAAAGGGGCCAACGTCCTGACTTTC. Translation gives CAISELKGANVLTF.

This clonotype appeared a few times. The chain couples TRBV5-1 to TRBJ2-7; 8 positions match TRBD2. This CDR3 has 16 residues. Trimming removed 4 bases from V and 5 bases from J; junction bases left unmatched: 14. Germline loops: CDR1 SGHRS, CDR2 YFSETQ. The CDR3 nucleotides read TGCGCCAGCAGCATACAATCGGGGGGGCCAAGCCACGAGCAGTACTTC. Protein: CASSIQSGGPSHEQYF.

This clonotype occurred a few times. The genes are TRBV7-2 and TRBJ1-3; 9 bases agree with TRBD1. The germline V gene encodes CDR1 SGHTA and CDR2 FQGNSA. This CDR3 is 16 amino acids long. Unmatched junction bases numbered 5, after V lost 1 base and J lost 4 bases. The CDR3 DNA follows: TGTGCCAGCAGCTTAGTCGGGACAGGGACCGGAAACACCATATATTTT. Translation: CASSLVGTGTGNTIYF.

A few counts support this clonotype. The gene calls are TRBV12-3 or TRBV12-4 and TRBJ2-4; 8 bases match TRBD1. The CDR3 length is 15 residues. Losses at the gene ends were 7 bases for V and 1 base for J; bases not matched to a gene: 6. This CDR3 reads CASTSWDRAKNIQYF. The CDR3 DNA reads TGTGCCAGCACCTCCTGGGACAGGGCCAAAAACATTCAGTACTTC.

The chain is built from TRBV6-1 and TRBJ1-5; 9 positions agree with TRBD1. V was clipped by 5 bases and J by 5 bases; unmatched bases: 13. The CDR3 spans 17 residues. CDR1 and CDR2 from the germline V gene are MNHNS and SASEGT. In DNA form, the CDR3 reads TGTGCCAGCAGTCGGGCCGGGACAGGGCGTTTATATCAGCCCCAGCATTTT. Protein: CASSRAGTGRLYQPQHF.

This clonotype was seen a few times. The rearrangement joins TRBV14 to TRBJ2-2, with unresolved D. V lost 1 base, J lost 5 bases, and 8 bases lay in between. Looked up from germline, CDR1 is SGHDN and CDR2 is FVKESK. This CDR3 has 14 amino acids. The CDR3 here is CASSQVGLTGELFF. The CDR3 nucleotides are TGTGCCAGCAGCCAAGTCGGCCTTACCGGGGAGCTGTTTTTT.

J is TRBJ2-1 and V is TRBV7-2; TRBD2 matches at 9 bases. Germline V gives CDR1 SGHTA, CDR2 FQGNSA. CDR3 length: 13 amino acids. J lost 9 bases, V lost 3 bases, and 3 bases had no gene match. As DNA, the CDR3 is TGTGCCAGCAGCTTGCCGGGACTAGCTGAGCAGTTCTTC. Translated, it gives CASSLPGLAEQFF. The entire variable domain, with the rest obtained from reference TRBV7-2 and TRBJ2-1, is as follows: GAGVSQSPSNKVTEKGKDVELRCDPISGHTALYWYRQSLGQGLEFLIYFQGNSAPDKSGLPSDRFSAERTGGSVSTLTIQRTQQEDSAVYLCASSLPGLAEQFFGPGTRLTVL.

This clonotype showed up just a few times. The J gene is TRBJ2-7, the V gene TRBV6-1; tentative D call: TRBD1 (5 bases). The germline V gene has CDR1 MNHNS and CDR2 SASEGT. This CDR3 spans 15 amino acids. V was trimmed by 5 bases and J by 5 bases, leaving 19 bases between them. The CDR3 reads CASSPYSRDLDEQYF. The CDR3 DNA sequence: TGTGCCAGCAGTCCCTACAGCAGGGATCTCGACGAGCAGTACTTC.

The V and J genes are TRBV27 and TRBJ2-1; TRBD2 matches at 7 bases. Germline trimming cut 0 bases from V and 3 bases from J; bases unmatched to any gene: 11. This CDR3 is built from 18 residues. Per the germline V gene, CDR1 is MNHEY and CDR2 is SMNVEV (reference sequence). This CDR3 reads CASSLSVGGPVGYNEQFF. In DNA form, the CDR3 reads TGTGCCAGCAGTTTATCTGTGGGAGGGCCTGTAGGCTACAATGAGCAGTTCTTC.

In its sample, this clonotype was seen a few times. J is TRBJ2-3 and V is TRBV12-5, with D unresolved. The CDR3 consists of 17 residues. The V gene's germline CDR1 is LGHNT and CDR2 FRNRAP. Deletions cut 5 bases from V and 3 bases from J, with 21 bases between. The DNA of the CDR3 is TGTGCTAGTGGTCCCCGGCGGTTTGGTAGCCGGACAGATACGCAGTATTTT. This translates into CASGPRRFGSRTDTQYF.

This clonotype was seen more than once but under ten times. The rearrangement uses TRBV29-1 and TRBJ2-2; 7 bases fit TRBD1. Looked up from germline, CDR1 is SQVTM and CDR2 is ANQGSEA. The V gene end was trimmed by 7 bases and the J gene end by 6 bases; junction bases not matched to a gene: 11. The CDR3 totals 14 residues. Here the CDR3 reads CSASTGLVAGELFF. The CDR3 DNA reads TGCAGCGCTTCGACAGGGCTGGTCGCCGGGGAGCTGTTTTTT.

This clonotype turned up a few times. The CDR3 bases are TGTGCCAGCAGCCGTCCCTCTAGTGGGGGGCCCTACAATGAGCAGTTCTTC. Protein: CASSRPSSGGPYNEQFF. The chain carries TRBV3-1 and TRBJ2-1; D might be TRBD1 or TRBD2, each matching 6 bases. This CDR3 region has 17 residues. Germline values: CDR1 LGHDT, CDR2 YNNKEL (reference sequence). V lost 4 bases, J lost 2 bases, and 18 bases lay in between.

This clonotype occurred a few times. The CDR3 reads CASSQVWGQVSDTQYF. The CDR3 DNA reads as TGCGCCAGCAGCCAAGTCTGGGGCCAAGTTTCTGATACGCAGTATTTT. The chain recombines TRBV4-3 with TRBJ2-3; D possibly corresponds to TRBD1 (5 bases). Trimming took off 1 base at V and 6 bases at J, with 17 bases between the two ends. Per germline, CDR1 LGHNA and CDR2 YSLEER. The CDR3 has 16 amino acids.

The chain joins TRBV29-1 to TRBJ2-5, with D unresolved. CDR1 SQVTM and CDR2 ANQGSEA come from the germline V gene. CDR3 length: 12 amino acids. Between the trimmed V and J ends, which lost 6 bases and 2 bases, there was a span of 10 bases. The CDR3 here is CSVSLAQETQYF. The CDR3 nucleotides are TGCAGCGTCTCGTTAGCTCAAGAGACCCAGTACTTC.

The V and J genes are TRBV5-6 and TRBJ1-6; D not resolved. CDR3 size: 15 residues. The V end was cut by 1 base, the J end by 6 bases, with 11 bases between. Germline CDR1 SGHDT, CDR2 YYEEEE. CDR3 residues: CASSLMRRTNSPLHF. CDR3 sequence (DNA): TGTGCCAGCAGCTTGATGCGGAGGACTAATTCACCCCTCCACTTT.

The CDR3 spells CASSFRQGLPRTQYF. CDR3 sequence (DNA): TGTGCCAGCAGCTTTCGGCAGGGACTGCCTAGGACCCAGTACTTC. J is TRBJ2-5 and V is TRBV11-2, with a possible D match to TRBD2 (6 bases). Trimming cost V 3 bases and J 7 bases, with 18 bases left between them. This CDR3 has 15 amino acids. Per the germline V gene, CDR1 is SGHAT and CDR2 is FQNNGV.

This chain uses TRBV6-5 with TRBJ1-2; weak D call: TRBD1 (5 bases). The germline V and J ends were trimmed by 2 bases and 4 bases, with 11 bases remaining between them. Germline CDR1 reads MNHEY; CDR2 reads SVGAGI. CDR3 size: 14 residues. CDR3 bases: TGTGCCAGCAGTTACAAGAAGGGACTCTATGGCTACACCTTC. This encodes CASSYKKGLYGYTF.

This clonotype was observed at least ten times. V is TRBV7-2 and J is TRBJ2-1; 7 nucleotides line up with TRBD2. This CDR3 is built from 15 residues. With V trimmed by 1 base and J by 15 bases, 15 bases remained unmatched. The germline V gene encodes CDR1 SGHTA and CDR2 FQGNSA. Written as DNA, the CDR3 is TGTGCCAGCAGCTTAGACCACGGAACTAGCGTTGTACGGTTCTTC. Translation gives CASSLDHGTSVVRFF. Full variable domain (missing parts from reference TRBV7-2 and TRBJ2-1): GAGVSQSPSNKVTEKGKDVELRCDPISGHTALYWYRQSLGQGLEFLIYFQGNSAPDKSGLPSDRFSAERTGGSVSTLTIQRTQQEDSAVYLCASSLDHGTSVVRFFGPGTRLTVL.

The table lists this clonotype with a few counts. The rearrangement links TRBV5-4 to TRBJ2-2; D possibly corresponds to TRBD1 (6 bases). V was shortened by 6 bases and J by 6 bases, with 15 bases between the two germline ends. This CDR3 spans 14 amino acids. Germline V gene sequence: CDR1 SGHNT, CDR2 YYREEE (reference sequence). The CDR3 loop reads CASTKQGYPGELFF. Here the CDR3 DNA reads TGTGCCAGCACAAAACAGGGATATCCCGGGGAGCTGTTTTTT.

Written as DNA, the CDR3 is TGTGCCAGCAGCCATGGAGGCTCGAACACCGGGGAGCTGTTTTTT. Encoded protein: CASSHGGSNTGELFF. The chain recombines TRBV3-1 with TRBJ2-2, with D tentatively TRBD2 (5 bases). This CDR3 is 15 amino acids long. The germline V gene has CDR1 LGHDT and CDR2 YNNKEL (reference sequence). The V end was cut by 3 bases, the J end by 0 bases, with 8 bases between.

This clonotype has only a few counts. V gene TRBV5-1 combines with J gene TRBJ2-7, with TRBD1 matching over 9 bases. Losses at the gene ends were 6 bases for V and 3 bases for J; bases not matched to a gene: 7. CDR1 is SGHRS, CDR2 YFSETQ, per germline. The CDR3 extends over 14 amino acids. CDR3 sequence (DNA): TGCGCCAGCAAGGGGACAGGGAAAAACTACGAGCAGTACTTC. It is translated as CASKGTGKNYEQYF.

The chain recombines TRBV12-3 or TRBV12-4 with TRBJ2-3; 10 bases are shared with TRBD2. The junction had 6 bases not matched to a gene; V was cut back by 4 bases and J by 2 bases. This CDR3 contains 16 residues. CDR3 in amino acids: CASSSQAGGNTDTQYF. The DNA of the CDR3 is TGTGCCAGCAGTTCACAAGCGGGAGGGAACACAGATACGCAGTATTTT.

On this clonotype: One end of the junction is discordant with germline, which a read error may explain. V usage is TRBV28 and J usage is TRBJ2-7; either TRBD1 or TRBD2 may supply D (5 bases each). CDR3 length equals 10 residues. In germline, CDR1 is MDHEN, CDR2 SYDVKM. The CDR3 protein is CASGPGTVTF. CDR3 DNA sequence: TGTGCCAGCGGGCCCGGGACGGTCACCTTC.